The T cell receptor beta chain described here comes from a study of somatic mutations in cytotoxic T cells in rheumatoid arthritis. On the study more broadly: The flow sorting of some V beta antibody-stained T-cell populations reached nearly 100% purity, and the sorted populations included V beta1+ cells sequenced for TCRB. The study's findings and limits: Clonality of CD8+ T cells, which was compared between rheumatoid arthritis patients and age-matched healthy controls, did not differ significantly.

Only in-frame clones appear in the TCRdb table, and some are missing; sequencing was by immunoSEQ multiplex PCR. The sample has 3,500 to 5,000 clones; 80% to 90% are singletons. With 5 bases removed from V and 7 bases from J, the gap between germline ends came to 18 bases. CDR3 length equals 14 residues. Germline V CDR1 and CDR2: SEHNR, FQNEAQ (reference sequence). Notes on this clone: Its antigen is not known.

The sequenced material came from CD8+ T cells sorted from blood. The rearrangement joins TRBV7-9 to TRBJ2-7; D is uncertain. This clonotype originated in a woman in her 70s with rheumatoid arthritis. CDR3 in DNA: TGTGCCAGCAGCCAAGAGATAGGAGAGAGGGAGCAGTACTTC. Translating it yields CASSQEIGEREQYF.